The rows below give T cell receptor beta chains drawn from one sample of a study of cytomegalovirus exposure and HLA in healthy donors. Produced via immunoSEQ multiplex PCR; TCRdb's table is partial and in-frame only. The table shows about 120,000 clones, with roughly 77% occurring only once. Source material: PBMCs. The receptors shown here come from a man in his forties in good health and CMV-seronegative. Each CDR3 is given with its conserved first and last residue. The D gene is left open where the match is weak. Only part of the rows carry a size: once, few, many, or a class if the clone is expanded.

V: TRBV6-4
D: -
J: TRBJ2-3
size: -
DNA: TGTGCCAGCAGTGCCATCGGGGGCACAGATACGCAGTATTTT
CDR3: CASSAIGGTDTQYF

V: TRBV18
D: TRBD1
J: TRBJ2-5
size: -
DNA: TGTGCCAGCTCACCAACCAGGGGGCTTCAAGAGACCCAGTACTTC
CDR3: CASSPTRGLQETQYF

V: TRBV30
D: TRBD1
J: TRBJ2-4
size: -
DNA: TGTGCCTGGAGCGGACAGGGCCTAGCCAAAAACAGTCAGTACTTC
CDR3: CAWSGQGLAKNSQYF

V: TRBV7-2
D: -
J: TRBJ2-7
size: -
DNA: TGTGCCAGCAGCTTAGCGCGGGATTACGAGCAGTACTTC
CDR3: CASSLARDYEQYF

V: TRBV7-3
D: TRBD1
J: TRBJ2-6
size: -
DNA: TGTGCCAGCAGCGTACAGGGGGCTGGGGCCAACGTCCTGACTTTC
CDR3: CASSVQGAGANVLTF

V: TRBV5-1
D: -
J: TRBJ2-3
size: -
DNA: TGCGCCAGCAGCTCTTCGACACGACGCACAGATACGCAGTATTTT
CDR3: CASSSSTRRTDTQYF

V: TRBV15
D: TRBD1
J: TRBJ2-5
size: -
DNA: TGTGCCACCAGCAGGGATAAGGACAGGATTCAAGAGACCCAGTACTTC
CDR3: CATSRDKDRIQETQYF

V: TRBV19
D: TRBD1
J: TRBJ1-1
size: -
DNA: TGTGCCAGTAGTGACAGGGGGCGAGTCACTGAAGCTTTCTTT
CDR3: CASSDRGRVTEAFF

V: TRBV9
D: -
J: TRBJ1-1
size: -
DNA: TGTGCCAGCAGCGAGGCGGCTACAGGACAGACAGAAGCTTTCTTT
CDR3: CASSEAATGQTEAFF

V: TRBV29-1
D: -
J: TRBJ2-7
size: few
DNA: TGCAGCGTTGTAGACGGGAGCTCCTACGAGCAGTACTTC
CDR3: CSVVDGSSYEQYF

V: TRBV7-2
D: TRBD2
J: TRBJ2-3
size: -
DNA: TGTGCCAGCAGCCAAAAGCTAGCGGGACGCACAGATACGCAGTATTTT
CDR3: CASSQKLAGRTDTQYF